This passage covers 16 T cell receptor beta chains from one sample sequenced in a study of metastatic and nonmetastatic thyroid tumors. TCRdb reprocessed the PCR reads using MiXCR. The sample shows some 84,000 clones, roughly 8.6% of them seen only once. Every patient underwent thyroid surgery untreated. The sequenced sample was blood. The receptors shown here come from a female donor with papillary thyroid cancer or a benign thyroid nodule (not recorded which). Some clones in this sample may be carry-over from other donors' samples.

This chain uses TRBV4-2 with TRBJ2-1, with TRBD2 as a possible D gene (6 bases). Germline V gene sequence: CDR1 LGHNA, CDR2 YNFKEQ. The CDR3 extends over 15 amino acids. Deletions cut 0 bases from V and 5 bases from J, with 11 bases between. The CDR3, as DNA: TGTGCCAGCAGCCAAGATCGGGAGCGGCACAATGAGCAGTTCTTC. Protein sequence: CASSQDRERHNEQFF.

This clone was recorded a few times. A single base separates this from a much larger clone, so it may be a read error. Other DNA sequences in this sample translate to the same CDR3. The chain uses TRBV20-1 and TRBJ2-5; no firm D call. The V end lost 0 bases, the J end lost 5 bases, and 7 bases lay between the germline ends. CDR3 length: 12 amino acids. In germline, CDR1 is DFQATT, CDR2 SNEGSKA (reference sequence). Here the CDR3 reads CSARDPGETQYF. The CDR3 DNA is TGCAGTGCTAGAGATCCGGGTGAGACCCAGTACTTC.

The gene calls are TRBV11-2 and TRBJ1-1; D call uncertain. The CDR3 loop spans 14 amino acids. Per the germline V gene, CDR1 is SGHAT and CDR2 is FQNNGV. V lost 3 bases to trimming and J lost 4 bases, with 12 bases between them. Here the CDR3 DNA reads TGTGCCAGCAGCTTGGGTTCCCTGAGCACTGAAGCTTTCTTT. Its protein product is CASSLGSLSTEAFF. The full variable domain, with the rest looked up from reference TRBV11-2 and TRBJ1-1, is EAGVAQSPRYKIIEKRQSVAFWCNPISGHATLYWYQQILGQGPKLLIQFQNNGVVDDSQLPKDRFSAERLKGVDSTLKIQPAKLEDSAVYLCASSLGSLSTEAFFGQGTRLTVV.

At least ten counts were recorded for this clone. The chain combines TRBV11-2 with TRBJ2-5; 14 bases map to TRBD2. Per the germline V gene, CDR1 is SGHAT and CDR2 is FQNNGV. The junction had 14 bases not matched to a gene; V was cut back by 1 base and J by 4 bases. The CDR3 has 20 residues. The CDR3 spells CASSLGLPGTSGGKGETQYF. The CDR3 DNA sequence: TGTGCCAGCAGCTTAGGTCTCCCCGGGACTAGCGGGGGCAAGGGAGAGACCCAGTACTTC.

This clone was found many times. The chain carries TRBV12-3 or TRBV12-4 and TRBJ1-5; D is unclear. Trimming left V 5 bases short and J 2 bases short, with 10 bases between. This CDR3 region has 14 residues. CDR3 sequence reads: CASSEGQGNQPQHF. CDR3 DNA sequence: TGTGCCAGCAGTGAGGGCCAGGGCAATCAGCCCCAGCATTTT.

This clone was observed at least ten times. The chain has TRBV7-2 and TRBJ1-5; D not resolved. The V and J ends lost 0 bases and 1 base respectively, with 13 bases between them. This CDR3 has 17 amino acids. Germline CDR1 reads SGHTA; CDR2 reads FQGNSA. CDR3 DNA sequence: TGTGCCAGCAGCTTAGCCAGCCTGGGGAGGAGCAATCAGCCCCAGCATTTT. It translates to CASSLASLGRSNQPQHF. Filled out from reference TRBV7-2 and TRBJ1-5, the complete variable domain reads GAGVSQSPSNKVTEKGKDVELRCDPISGHTALYWYRQSLGQGLEFLIYFQGNSAPDKSGLPSDRFSAERTGGSVSTLTIQRTQQEDSAVYLCASSLASLGRSNQPQHFGDGTRLSIL.

The table lists this clone with many counts. The V gene is TRBV12-3 or TRBV12-4, the J gene TRBJ2-3; 7 nucleotides agree with TRBD1. V gave up 6 bases and J gave up 11 bases; unmatched junction bases: 8. The CDR3 totals 12 residues. CDR3 in DNA: TGTGCCAGCAGCCAAGACAGGGTAAGGCAGTATTTT. Its protein is CASSQDRVRQYF.

There are many counts of this clone. DNA for the CDR3: TGTGCCAGCAGCCGCCGACTAGGCGGCGGGGAGCTGTTTTTT. Its protein product is CASSRRLGGGELFF. The chain couples TRBV7-2 to TRBJ2-2; tentatively, D is TRBD2 (6 bases). Germline V gene data show CDR1 as SGHTA and CDR2 as FQGNSA. Trimming stripped 5 bases from V and 7 bases from J, with 14 bases between. This CDR3 comprises 14 residues. The full variable domain, with the rest looked up from reference TRBV7-2 and TRBJ2-2, is GAGVSQSPSNKVTEKGKDVELRCDPISGHTALYWYRQSLGQGLEFLIYFQGNSAPDKSGLPSDRFSAERTGGSVSTLTIQRTQQEDSAVYLCASSRRLGGGELFFGEGSRLTVL.

This clone was counted between two and nine times. V is TRBV28 and J is TRBJ2-5, with TRBD2 matching over 9 bases. Looked up from germline, CDR1 is MDHEN and CDR2 is SYDVKM. The CDR3 has 16 amino acids. Trimming at V came to 5 bases and at J to 6 bases, leaving 13 bases not matched to a gene. DNA of the CDR3: TGTGCCAGCAGTCTAGGACTAGCGTGGGGGCTTCAGACCCAGTACTTC. It yields the protein CASSLGLAWGLQTQYF.

This clone came up many times. The chain links TRBV6-5 to TRBJ2-2; no clear D gene. Between the trimmed V and J ends, which lost 0 bases and 5 bases, there was a span of 7 bases. Germline V gene sequence: CDR1 MNHEY, CDR2 SVGAGI. The CDR3 has 14 amino acids. CDR3 region: CASSYSGGTGELFF. The CDR3 coding sequence is TGTGCCAGCAGTTACTCGGGCGGTACCGGGGAGCTGTTTTTT.

This clone came up a few times. The chain is built from TRBV27 and TRBJ1-5, with D perhaps TRBD1 (6 bases). V was shortened by 4 bases and J by 4 bases, with 17 bases between the two germline ends. The CDR3 is 16 residues long. In germline, CDR1 is MNHEY, CDR2 SMNVEV (reference sequence). CDR3 nucleotides: TGTGCCAGCAGTTGGGGGGCTCCAAGGGGAAATCAGCCCCAGCATTTT. It translates to CASSWGAPRGNQPQHF.

This chain links TRBV18 with TRBJ1-2; D not resolved. The CDR3 covers 13 residues. From germline, CDR1 is KGHSH and CDR2 LQKENI. Between the trimmed V and J ends, which lost 2 bases and 4 bases, there was a span of 8 bases. CDR3 sequence: CASSPNLFYGYTF. For the CDR3, the DNA is TGTGCCAGCTCACCAAACCTCTTCTATGGCTACACCTTC.

This clone was detected ten times or more. This CDR3 is CASSWRGAANTEAFF. The CDR3 DNA follows: TGTGCCAGCAGCTGGCGTGGGGCAGCGAACACTGAAGCTTTCTTT. The V and J genes are TRBV6-2 or TRBV6-3 and TRBJ1-1, with a tentative D call TRBD1 (5 bases). Germline CDR1 and CDR2: MNHEY and SVGEGT. The CDR3 contains 15 residues. V lost 6 bases, J lost 1 base, and 15 bases lay in between.

This sequence joins TRBV19 and TRBJ1-1; the D is unclear. CDR1 is LNHDA, CDR2 SQIVND, per germline (reference sequence). The CDR3 sequence is 16 residues long. Trimming took 6 bases from V and 1 from J, leaving 18 bases between them. This chain's CDR3 is CASRQHYYTSNTEAFF. The CDR3, as DNA: TGTGCCAGTAGGCAACACTACTATACGTCGAACACTGAAGCTTTCTTT.

This clone was seen repeatedly, ten times or more. The gene calls are TRBV7-2 and TRBJ2-3; D uncertain. This CDR3 region has 14 residues. V lost 0 bases to trimming and J lost 6 bases, with 10 bases between them. Germline CDR1 reads SGHTA; CDR2 reads FQGNSA. The CDR3 DNA reads as TGTGCCAGCAGCTTAGCGATGCAAGGGGATACGCAGTATTTT. Translation: CASSLAMQGDTQYF.

Many counts were recorded for this clone. The rearrangement links TRBV6-1 to TRBJ2-3, with a tentative D call TRBD1 (6 bases). Germline CDR1 and CDR2: MNHNS and SASEGT. This CDR3 spans 14 amino acids. With 6 bases removed from V and 4 bases from J, the gap between germline ends came to 14 bases. CDR3 in amino acids: CASRSTGYADTQYF. The CDR3 DNA follows: TGTGCCAGCAGAAGTACAGGGTATGCAGATACGCAGTATTTT.